The 23 T cell receptor beta chains below were found in one sample sequenced in a study of Ad26.COV2.S vaccination and SARS-CoV-2 variants. TCRdb's table, derived via immunoSEQ multiplex PCR, lists solely in-frame clones and lacks some. This table holds roughly 680,000 clones, around 89% found once. As for treatment: around 19 received Ad26.COV2.S at low or high dose, single or two shots; several received placebo; per-sample allocation not given. Repertoires come from day 63 after the first vaccine or placebo injection. Sequencing used peripheral blood, obtained in a trial of Ad26.COV2.S vaccine versus placebo. These receptors came from a person between 18 and 65 years old who received the Ad26.COV2.S COVID-19 vaccine or a placebo.

This chain connects TRBV29-1 to TRBJ1-5; D not resolved. CDR3 length: 13 amino acids. V was pared by 7 bases and J by 2 bases, with 12 bases between. Germline V lookup: CDR1 SQVTM, CDR2 ANQGSEA. Here the CDR3 DNA reads TGCAGCGCCAACTTGGGAGGCAATCAGCCCCAGCATTTT. Protein: CSANLGGNQPQHF.

The chain recombines TRBV10-1 with TRBJ2-7, with 11 bases matching TRBD2. The CDR3 spans 14 residues. V lost 8 bases and J lost 7; bases outside the gene matches: 10. Per the germline V gene, CDR1 is WNHNN and CDR2 is SYGVQD (reference sequence). The CDR3 bases are TGCGCCAGCCGACCCCTAGCGGGAGGTCAAGAGCAGTACTTC. Its translation is CASRPLAGGQEQYF.

The rearrangement links TRBV24-1 to TRBJ2-7; weak D call: TRBD2 (6 bases). The V end lost 5 bases, the J end lost 3 bases, and 19 bases lay between the germline ends. Per germline, CDR1 KGHDR and CDR2 SFDVKD. CDR3 length: 16 amino acids. The CDR3 here is CATSGKGAGGVYEQYF. The CDR3 DNA is TGTGCCACCAGTGGGAAGGGAGCGGGCGGGGTCTACGAGCAGTACTTC.

V gene TRBV6-2 or TRBV6-3 combines with J gene TRBJ1-2; D perhaps matches TRBD1 (6 bases). The V end was cut by 4 bases, the J end by 4 bases, with 7 bases between. Germline values: CDR1 MNHEY, CDR2 SVGEGT. This CDR3 is built from 12 residues. The CDR3 loop reads CASSLQGYGYTF. CDR3 bases: TGTGCCAGCAGTTTACAGGGCTATGGCTACACCTTC.

The chain carries TRBV11-2 and TRBJ2-1, with TRBD2 matching 7 bases. Germline-derived CDR1 and CDR2 are SGHAT and FQNNGV. J was trimmed by 7 bases and V by 5 bases; bases with no gene match: 5. The CDR3 covers 13 residues. The DNA for the CDR3 is TGTGCCAGCAGCCCCCCCGGGGGGAATGAGCAGTTCTTC. It encodes CASSPPGGNEQFF.

This clone was observed at least ten times. Other DNA sequences in the same sample also yield this CDR3. The chain employs TRBV6-5 and TRBJ2-2; the D is unclear. Germline V lookup: CDR1 MNHEY, CDR2 SVGAGI. Trimming took off 0 bases at V and 6 bases at J, with 2 bases between the two ends. The CDR3 extends over 12 amino acids. The DNA of the CDR3 is TGTGCCAGCAGTTACTCTGCCGGGGAGCTGTTTTTT. It specifies CASSYSAGELFF.

This chain connects TRBV7-9 to TRBJ2-5; possible D gene TRBD1, 6 bases. Germline V gene data show CDR1 as SEHNR and CDR2 as FQNEAQ (reference sequence). The CDR3 sequence is 15 residues long. Trimming shortened V by 7 bases and J by 4 bases, and 19 bases separated the two germline ends. DNA for the CDR3: TGTGCCAGCATCCTTGGCGACAGGTTGGGAGAGACCCAGTACTTC. It codes for CASILGDRLGETQYF.

This sequence joins TRBV9 and TRBJ2-7; D is ambiguous. The CDR3 spans 13 residues. The germline V gene encodes CDR1 SGDLS and CDR2 YYNGEE. Trimming pared 3 bases from V and 6 bases from J, leaving 13 bases between. The CDR3 DNA reads TGTGCCAGCAGCGGCCTTGTGGGGTCCGAGCAGTACTTC. Translating it yields CASSGLVGSEQYF.

This chain joins TRBV6-2 or TRBV6-3 and TRBJ2-1; 9 nucleotides agree with TRBD2. The CDR3 runs to 17 residues. Germline-derived CDR1 and CDR2 are MNHEY and SVGEGT. V lost 2 bases, J lost 1 base, and 6 bases stayed unmatched. The chain's CDR3 is CASSYTREGVSYNEQFF. CDR3 bases: TGTGCCAGCAGTTACACGCGGGAGGGGGTTTCCTACAATGAGCAGTTCTTC.

In regard to this clone: This CDR3 is also generated by other DNA sequences in the sample. The V call is TRBV2, the J call TRBJ2-7; D remains ambiguous. This CDR3 comprises 13 residues. The V gene's germline CDR1 is SNHLY and CDR2 FYNNEI. Trimming took off 4 bases at V and 2 bases at J, with 9 bases between the two ends. The CDR3 region has the DNA TGTGCCAGCAGTGCCAATCGGGCCTACGAGCAGTACTTC. It yields the protein CASSANRAYEQYF. The complete variable domain, with remaining parts taken from reference TRBV2 and TRBJ2-7, reads EPEVTQTPSHQVTQMGQEVILRCVPISNHLYFYWYRQILGQKVEFLVSFYNNEISEKSEIFDDQFSVERPDGSNFTLKIRSTKLEDSAMYFCASSANRAYEQYFGPGTRLTVT.

This sequence joins TRBV10-1 and TRBJ1-3, with no clear D. CDR1 and CDR2 from the germline V gene are WNHNN and SYGVQD (reference sequence). The V end was cut by 0 bases, the J end by 0 bases, with 12 bases between. This CDR3 has 17 amino acids. The CDR3: CASSESTRRGSGNTIYF. The CDR3 coding sequence is TGCGCCAGCAGTGAGTCGACTCGGCGGGGCTCTGGAAACACCATATATTTT.

The chain combines TRBV3-1 (or the pseudogene TRBV3-2) with TRBJ2-3; 10 positions match TRBD1. J lost 1 base, V lost 6 bases, and 10 bases had no gene match. The CDR3 length is 17 residues. Germline CDR1 reads LGHDT; CDR2 reads YNNKEL (reference sequence). CDR3 in DNA: TGTGCCAGCAGTCACCCGGGACAGGGGATTCGCACAGATACGCAGTATTTT. Translating gives CASSHPGQGIRTDTQYF.

V is TRBV2 and J is TRBJ2-1; no clear D. V lost 2 bases to trimming and J lost 7 bases, with 9 bases between them. Germline V gene sequence: CDR1 SNHLY, CDR2 FYNNEI. The length of the CDR3 is 13 residues. DNA of the CDR3: TGTGCCAGCAGTGAATCATGGGTTAATGAGCAGTTCTTC. The encoded protein is CASSESWVNEQFF.

A single count supports this clone. The chain carries TRBV7-2 and TRBJ1-3, with D uncertain. Trimming cost V 5 bases and J 4 bases, with 12 bases left between them. CDR3 length: 14 residues. Germline assignment: CDR1 SGHTA and CDR2 FQGNSA. Here the CDR3 DNA reads TGTGCCAGCAGCCCCCAGGCTTCAGGAAACACCATATATTTT. This gives the protein CASSPQASGNTIYF.

This rearrangement joins TRBV5-8 to TRBJ2-5; D assignment may be TRBD1 or TRBD2 (6 bases each). From germline, CDR1 is SGHTS and CDR2 YDEGEE. The CDR3 has 14 amino acids. V was clipped by 2 bases and J by 7 bases, with 15 bases between them. CDR3 region: CASSLTGMEGTQYF. The DNA of the CDR3 is TGTGCCAGCAGCTTAACAGGGATGGAGGGGACCCAGTACTTC.

The gene calls are TRBV30 and TRBJ1-5; TRBD1 matches at 7 bases. After removal of 4 bases from V and 7 bases from J, the junction contained 10 bases not matched to a gene. The CDR3 extends over 14 amino acids. Germline values: CDR1 GTSNPN, CDR2 SVGIG (reference sequence). The CDR3 reads CAWKGQDGYQPQHF. As DNA, the CDR3 is TGTGCCTGGAAAGGACAGGATGGATACCAGCCCCAGCATTTT.

Note on this clone: Other DNA variants within this sample encode the same CDR3. The J gene is TRBJ2-1, the V gene TRBV19, with D unclear. The CDR3 is 12 amino acids. CDR1 and CDR2 from the germline V gene are LNHDA and SQIVND (reference sequence). V gave up 4 bases and J gave up 2 bases, with 3 bases separating them. The CDR3 DNA is TGTGCCAGTAGTACTACCTACAATGAGCAGTTCTTC. Amino acid sequence: CASSTTYNEQFF.

The chain uses TRBV7-8 and TRBJ1-2; D is perhaps TRBD1 (5 bases). Germline CDR1 is SGHVS and CDR2 is FQNEAQ. V lost 2 bases and J lost 0, with 22 bases in between. The CDR3 is 19 residues long. In nucleotides, the CDR3 is TGTGCCAGCAGCTTATTCCCCGGGACCCCCGGCGGGACTAACTATGGCTACACCTTC. Protein sequence: CASSLFPGTPGGTNYGYTF.

This clone was detected a few times. This chain links TRBV30 with TRBJ1-6, with D hard to call. Germline CDR1 is GTSNPN and CDR2 is SVGIG (reference sequence). The CDR3 loop spans 14 amino acids. V was clipped by 6 bases and J by 6 bases, with 15 bases between them. The CDR3 sequence: CACRWRSPNSPLHF. DNA of the CDR3: TGTGCCTGCCGATGGCGCAGCCCTAATTCACCCCTCCACTTT.

V is TRBV7-2 and J is TRBJ2-5; 7 nucleotides align to TRBD1. The CDR3 loop spans 14 amino acids. V lost 7 bases, J lost 2 bases, and 7 bases stayed unmatched. From germline, CDR1 is SGHTA and CDR2 FQGNSA. The CDR3 DNA reads TGTGCCAGCACTCCTCGACAGGGACAAGAGACCCAGTACTTC. Translating it yields CASTPRQGQETQYF.

This chain links TRBV6-5 with TRBJ2-7; D unresolved. Trimming left V 0 bases short and J 0 bases short, with 9 bases between. The germline gives CDR1 MNHEY, CDR2 SVGAGI. The CDR3 has 15 residues. The CDR3 nucleotides are TGTGCCAGCAGTTACTCGATTGTCAGCTCCTACGAGCAGTACTTC. Translating it yields CASSYSIVSSYEQYF.

Details on this clone: The same CDR3 arises from other DNA sequences in this sample as well. The chain uses TRBV6-5 and TRBJ1-1; TRBD1 is a possible D gene (5 bases). CDR1 is MNHEY and CDR2 is SVGAGI in the germline V gene. V dropped 0 bases and J dropped 5 bases, with 10 bases sitting between them. This CDR3 region has 14 residues. CDR3 region: CASSYSGGGTEAFF. DNA of the CDR3: TGTGCCAGCAGTTACTCGGGGGGAGGGACTGAAGCTTTCTTT.

V gene TRBV19 combines with J gene TRBJ2-7; 7 positions match TRBD2. Germline-derived CDR1 and CDR2 are LNHDA and SQIVND (reference sequence). V was clipped by 2 bases and J by 3 bases; unmatched bases: 1. The CDR3 covers 13 residues. DNA for the CDR3: TGTGCCAGTAGTATAAGCGGGAACTACGAGCAGTACTTC. Its translation is CASSISGNYEQYF.